Described below is a single TCR beta chain sequence and its context. This CDR3 has 13 amino acids. The ends lost 4 bases at V and 7 bases at J; junction bases unmatched: 4. Germline loops: CDR1 SGHTA, CDR2 FQGNSA. The data derive from a study of T cells after yellow fever vaccination. Via MiXCR, TCRdb re-called the 5' RACE reads, giving one row per CDR3 protein. The table shows nearly 550,000 distinct CDR3 sequences, with around 21% occurring only once. V usage is TRBV7-2 and J usage is TRBJ2-1; TRBD2 matches at 7 bases. The clonotype comes from a man younger than 45 who received the YFV17D yellow fever vaccine. This sample comprised PBMCs, obtained 15 days after the yellow fever booster vaccination. The CDR3 loop is CASSSTSANEQFF. Written as DNA, the CDR3 is TGTGCCAGCAGCTCCACTAGCGCAAATGAGCAGTTCTTC.